The T cell receptor beta chain under discussion was sequenced for a study of cytomegalovirus exposure and HLA in healthy donors. TCRdb's table, derived via immunoSEQ multiplex PCR, lists solely in-frame clones and lacks some. The repertoire holds 150,000 to 200,000 clones, with around nine tenths as singletons. In its sample, this clone was seen a few times. V dropped 1 base and J dropped 10 bases, with 18 bases sitting between them. The germline V gene has CDR1 SGDLS and CDR2 YYNGEE. This CDR3 comprises 14 residues. The sequenced sample was PBMCs. The gene calls are TRBV9 and TRBJ2-7; D perhaps matches TRBD2 (7 bases). The sequence came from a man between 18 and 35 years old in good health and CMV-seropositive. As DNA, the CDR3 is TGTGCCAGCAGCGTATCCGGGGGGCACCCCGACCAGTACTTC. Its translation: CASSVSGGHPDQYF.